The 10 T cell receptor beta chains below come from one sample, sequenced in a study of blood T cell repertoires in COVID-19. Sequenced by immunoSEQ multiplex PCR; TCRdb stores in-frame clones only, minus some. The data hold 150,000 to 200,000 clones, with about 86% observed a single time. Specimen: peripheral blood. The receptors originated from a man aged 18 to 30 with active or convalescent COVID-19.

The chain couples TRBV11-2 to TRBJ1-2, with 10 nucleotides matching TRBD1. CDR3 length: 17 residues. Unmatched junction bases numbered 11, after V lost 3 bases and J lost 4 bases. Germline CDR1 reads SGHAT; CDR2 reads FQNNGV. CDR3 in amino acids: CASSFRPGTGDGYGYTF. CDR3 coding DNA: TGTGCCAGCAGCTTCCGCCCCGGGACAGGGGACGGCTATGGCTACACCTTC.

Regarding this clone: This CDR3 is also generated by other DNA sequences in the sample. V and J are TRBV5-1 and TRBJ2-3, with TRBD2 as a possible D gene (7 bases). Germline V gene sequence: CDR1 SGHRS, CDR2 YFSETQ. V lost 0 bases and J 1 base, leaving 12 bases between the germline ends. There are 16 residues in the CDR3. The CDR3: CASSLGSGGGTDTQYF. CDR3 nucleotide sequence: TGCGCCAGCAGCTTGGGCTCGGGGGGCGGCACAGATACGCAGTATTTT.

The V call is TRBV11-3, the J call TRBJ2-3; 9 bases are a match to TRBD2. Germline V CDR1 and CDR2: SGHNT, YENEEA. This CDR3 region has 17 residues. The V and J ends lost 1 base and 0 bases, in that order; junction bases with no gene match: 5. The CDR3 nucleotides read TGTGCCAGCAGCTTAGGTAGCGGGGGCCCTAGCACAGATACGCAGTATTTT. Its translation is CASSLGSGGPSTDTQYF.

V usage is TRBV27 and J usage is TRBJ1-4, with TRBD1 as a possible D gene (6 bases). CDR3 size: 14 residues. Germline V gives CDR1 MNHEY, CDR2 SMNVEV (reference sequence). With 5 bases removed from V and 8 bases from J, the gap between germline ends came to 15 bases. The CDR3 bases are TGTGCCAGCAGTCCGACGACAGGTTTCGAAAAACTGTTTTTT. Protein sequence: CASSPTTGFEKLFF.

This clone was counted only a few times. The chain links TRBV6-5 to TRBJ1-2; 7 nucleotides agree with TRBD1. This CDR3 has 14 residues. Germline CDR1 is MNHEY and CDR2 is SVGAGI. Trimming removed 2 bases from V and 5 bases from J; junction bases left unmatched: 5. The CDR3 sequence is CASSYLDRVYGYTF. The CDR3 nucleotides read TGTGCCAGCAGTTACCTTGACAGGGTGTATGGCTACACCTTC.

V usage is TRBV12-3 or TRBV12-4 and J usage is TRBJ1-1; D unclear. This CDR3 has 13 residues. Trimming left V 5 bases short and J 6 bases short, with 13 bases between. The CDR3, as DNA: TGTGCCAGCAGTCCTGCCCGGGGAGCTGAAGCTTTCTTT. Protein product: CASSPARGAEAFF.

The V and J genes are TRBV24-1 and TRBJ2-3; 10 nucleotides align to TRBD2. After removal of 5 bases from V and 4 bases from J, the junction contained 5 bases not matched to a gene. Germline CDR1 reads KGHDR; CDR2 reads SFDVKD. This CDR3 is built from 15 residues. The CDR3 is CATSVERGGADTQYF. CDR3 nucleotide sequence: TGTGCCACCAGTGTCGAGCGGGGGGGGGCAGATACGCAGTATTTT.

This clone came up a few times. The chain joins TRBV27 to TRBJ1-2, with 7 bases aligning to TRBD1. J lost 4 bases, V lost 5 bases, and 7 bases had no gene match. Per the germline V gene, CDR1 is MNHEY and CDR2 is SMNVEV (reference sequence). This CDR3 is built from 14 residues. CDR3 amino acids: CASSPQTGFYGYTF. The CDR3 coding sequence is TGTGCCAGCAGTCCTCAGACAGGGTTCTATGGCTACACCTTC.

The rearrangement uses TRBV2 and TRBJ1-3, with a possible D match to TRBD1 (5 bases). V was clipped by 0 bases and J by 0 bases, with 9 bases between them. This CDR3 is built from 16 residues. Germline CDR1 reads SNHLY; CDR2 reads FYNNEI. In DNA, the CDR3 is TGTGCCAGCAGTGAAGCGCAAGGGGCCTCTGGAAACACCATATATTTT. Translation gives CASSEAQGASGNTIYF.

The rearrangement links TRBV7-3 to TRBJ2-2; TRBD2 agrees at 12 bases. CDR3 length equals 18 residues. CDR1 and CDR2 (germline): SGHTA, FQGTGA. The ends lost 2 bases at V and 2 bases at J; junction bases unmatched: 6. The DNA of the CDR3 is TGTGCCAGCAGCTTACGACTAGCGGGAGCGGTTAACACCGGGGAGCTGTTTTTT. This gives the protein CASSLRLAGAVNTGELFF.